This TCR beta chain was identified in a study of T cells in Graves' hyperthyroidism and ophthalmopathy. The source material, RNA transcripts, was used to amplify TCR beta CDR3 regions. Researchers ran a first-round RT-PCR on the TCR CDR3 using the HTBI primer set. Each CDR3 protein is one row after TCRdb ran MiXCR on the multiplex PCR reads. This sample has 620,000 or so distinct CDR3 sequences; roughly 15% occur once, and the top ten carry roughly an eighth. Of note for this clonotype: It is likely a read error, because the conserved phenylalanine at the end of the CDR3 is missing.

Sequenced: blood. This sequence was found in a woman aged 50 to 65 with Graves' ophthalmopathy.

The CDR3 DNA follows: TGTGCCAGCAGCTTAGCCCTAGCGGACAATGAGCAGTTCCTC. It encodes CASSLALADNEQFL. The chain has TRBV7-9 and TRBJ2-1, with 7 bases identical to TRBD2. Germline CDR1 SEHNR, CDR2 FQNEAQ (reference sequence). The V segment lost 0 bases and the J segment 5 bases; nucleotides outside the gene matches: 1. This CDR3 is built from 14 residues.